A single sample is the source of the 31 T cell receptor beta chains below, sequenced in a study of T-cell reconstitution after alpha-beta-depleted transplantation in children. Library preparation (for TCRbeta) was performed with unique molecular identifiers. One entry per CDR3 protein results from TCRdb running MiXCR on the PCR reads. This sample has about 460,000 distinct CDR3 sequences; 11% occur once, and the top ten carry around 13%. The sequencing here drew on PBMCs, mostly from graft donor cells, taken 180 days after TCRalphabeta/CD19-depleted stem cell transplant. These receptor sequences come from a female patient younger than 10 who had a stem cell transplant for aplastic anemia, so the T cells may come from the graft donor.

This clonotype turned up a few times. V usage is TRBV20-1 and J usage is TRBJ2-7; TRBD2 matches at 8 bases. Looked up from germline, CDR1 is DFQATT and CDR2 is SNEGSKA (reference sequence). Trimming at V came to 6 bases and at J to 0 bases, leaving 7 bases not matched to a gene. The length of the CDR3 is 14 residues. CDR3 sequence reads: CSAKAREDSYEQYF. The CDR3 nucleotides read TGCAGTGCAAAGGCGCGGGAGGACTCCTACGAGCAGTACTTC.

J is TRBJ2-3 and V is TRBV6-2 or TRBV6-3; TRBD2 agrees at 8 bases. V was clipped by 9 bases and J by 3 bases; unmatched bases: 17. The CDR3 covers 17 residues. From germline, CDR1 is MNHEY and CDR2 SVGEGT. CDR3 nucleotides: TGTGCCAGTTGCGAAAACACTAGCGGCTTCTGGACAGATACGCAGTATTTT. It translates to CASCENTSGFWTDTQYF.

The rearrangement uses TRBV12-3 or TRBV12-4 and TRBJ2-1, with a tentative D call TRBD2 (5 bases). V was pared by 4 bases and J by 3 bases, with 13 bases between. This CDR3 comprises 15 residues. The CDR3: CASSSWSGVYNEQFF. CDR3 nucleotide sequence: TGTGCCAGCAGTTCCTGGAGCGGAGTCTACAATGAGCAGTTCTTC.

This clonotype came up a few times. This chain connects TRBV29-1 to TRBJ1-1, with D unclear. The CDR3 loop spans 11 amino acids. Between the trimmed V and J ends, which lost 4 bases and 5 bases, there was a span of 8 bases. Germline V lookup: CDR1 SQVTM, CDR2 ANQGSEA. CDR3 sequence reads: CSVGLRTEAFF. Written as DNA, the CDR3 is TGCAGCGTTGGATTACGAACTGAAGCTTTCTTT.

The genes are TRBV28 and TRBJ2-7; 7 bases match TRBD1. Losses at the gene ends were 7 bases for V and 13 bases for J; bases not matched to a gene: 16. This CDR3 contains 13 residues. Germline CDR1 is MDHEN and CDR2 is SYDVKM. In DNA form, the CDR3 reads TGTGCCAGCACCGTCCCAGGACAGGCGACCGTCTACTTC. Translating gives CASTVPGQATVYF.

This clonotype was picked up one time. The chain recombines TRBV7-9 with TRBJ2-7, with D hard to call. The CDR3 is 16 residues long. Germline CDR1 SEHNR, CDR2 FQNEAQ (reference sequence). V shed 4 bases and J shed 0 bases, with 16 bases lying between them. The CDR3 DNA reads as TGTGCCAGCAGCTCCCCGAGGTGGGTCAGCTCCTACGAGCAGTACTTC. Protein product: CASSSPRWVSSYEQYF.

The chain links TRBV7-2 to TRBJ2-7, with D maybe TRBD2 (6 bases). CDR3 length equals 15 residues. Trimming took 1 base from V and 4 from J, leaving 14 bases between them. The germline gives CDR1 SGHTA, CDR2 FQGNSA. The CDR3 DNA reads as TGTGCCAGCAGCTTAGAAGGACTATCCTGGTACGAGCAGTACGTC. Its translation is CASSLEGLSWYEQYV.

This clonotype was seen only a few times. The chain couples TRBV9 to TRBJ1-3, with a tentative D call TRBD1 (5 bases). The CDR3 spans 22 residues. CDR1 SGDLS and CDR2 YYNGEE come from the germline V gene. Trimming shortened V by 0 bases and J by 0 bases, and 28 bases separated the two germline ends. CDR3 sequence: CASSVAPGTHGTLAVSGNTIYF. The DNA for the CDR3 is TGTGCCAGCAGCGTAGCTCCGGGGACGCACGGGACCCTCGCCGTCTCTGGAAACACCATATATTTT.

There are a few counts of this clonotype. CDR3 bases: TGTGCCAGCAGTGCCCGACAGGGGGAAAGGGCCCAGTACTTC. Translating gives CASSARQGERAQYF. The V and J genes are TRBV6-1 and TRBJ2-5; 9 positions agree with TRBD1. The CDR3 is 14 amino acids. V was clipped by 4 bases and J by 9 bases; unmatched bases: 9. The V gene's germline CDR1 is MNHNS and CDR2 SASEGT.

The chain uses TRBV4-2 and TRBJ2-7; the D gene is possibly TRBD2 (6 bases). There are 15 residues in the CDR3. CDR1 is LGHNA, CDR2 YNFKEQ, per germline. V was cut by 3 bases and J by 0 bases, with 12 bases left in between. The chain's CDR3 is CASSHWDGSSYEQYF. The CDR3 nucleotides are TGTGCCAGCAGCCACTGGGACGGGAGCTCCTACGAGCAGTACTTC.

There are a few counts of this clonotype. The J gene is TRBJ1-2, the V gene TRBV15; D unresolved. Germline loops: CDR1 LNHNV, CDR2 YYDKDF (reference sequence). The CDR3 spans 14 residues. Trimming pared 0 bases from V and 3 bases from J, leaving 8 bases between. The CDR3 loop is CATSRDPEDYGYTF. The DNA for the CDR3 is TGTGCCACCAGCAGAGACCCGGAGGACTATGGCTACACCTTC.

The V and J genes are TRBV18 and TRBJ2-5; tentative D call: TRBD1 (6 bases). Germline V gene lookup returns CDR1 KGHSH and CDR2 LQKENI. Trimming removed 3 bases from V and 4 bases from J, with 15 bases in between. There are 15 residues in the CDR3. CDR3 residues: CASSPGTITVETQYF. CDR3 nucleotide sequence: TGTGCCAGCTCACCCGGGACAATAACCGTAGAGACCCAGTACTTC.

The V and J genes are TRBV19 and TRBJ1-1, with TRBD1 as a possible D gene (5 bases). The CDR3 spans 15 residues. Germline CDR1 and CDR2: LNHDA and SQIVND (reference sequence). With 3 bases removed from V and 2 bases from J, the gap between germline ends came to 13 bases. CDR3: CASSIRAWYNTEAFF. CDR3 nucleotides: TGTGCCAGTAGTATCAGGGCGTGGTACAACACTGAAGCTTTCTTT.

This clonotype showed up just a few times. This chain's CDR3 is CASSGHGGRSSYEQYF. The CDR3 DNA is TGTGCCAGCAGTGGGCATGGGGGCCGTAGCTCCTACGAGCAGTACTTC. This sequence joins TRBV6-6 and TRBJ2-7; perhaps TRBD1 as D (6 bases). This CDR3 region has 16 residues. In germline, CDR1 is MNHNY, CDR2 SVGAGI (reference sequence). Trimming pared 5 bases from V and 0 bases from J, leaving 17 bases between.

This clonotype was detected many times. This chain joins TRBV7-2 and TRBJ1-1; no clear D gene. CDR1 and CDR2 from the germline V gene are SGHTA and FQGNSA. V lost 5 bases to trimming and J lost 0 bases, with 7 bases between them. The CDR3 has 13 amino acids. DNA of the CDR3: TGTGCCAGCAGCCAGGACTTGAACACTGAAGCTTTCTTT. Residues: CASSQDLNTEAFF.

J is TRBJ2-7 and V is TRBV15; tentative D call: TRBD2 (6 bases). CDR3 length: 13 amino acids. Deletions cut 5 bases from V and 6 bases from J, with 14 bases between. Per germline, CDR1 LNHNV and CDR2 YYDKDF (reference sequence). The CDR3 coding sequence is TGTGCCACCAGCTTAGCGGCCCCCTCCGAGCAGTACGTC. It yields the protein CATSLAAPSEQYV.

This clonotype came up a few times. V usage is TRBV6-5 and J usage is TRBJ2-1, with TRBD2 matching over 10 bases. Germline loops: CDR1 MNHEY, CDR2 SVGAGI. The length of the CDR3 is 16 residues. V dropped 0 bases and J dropped 9; count of bases not matched to a gene: 8. The CDR3 DNA sequence: TGTGCCAGCAGTTACTCAAGTCTAGCGGGAGTTACTGAGCAGTTCTTC. This encodes CASSYSSLAGVTEQFF.

The rearrangement uses TRBV10-3 and TRBJ2-2; 11 bases line up with TRBD2. This CDR3 comprises 15 residues. The germline CDR1 and CDR2 sequences are ENHRY and SYGVKD. J lost 6 bases, V lost 3 bases, and 3 bases had no gene match. The CDR3 DNA reads as TGTGCCATCAGTGAAGCGACTAGCGGGGCCGGGGAGCTGTTTTTT. As protein: CAISEATSGAGELFF.

This clonotype was detected a few times. The chain uses TRBV20-1 and TRBJ2-1; 9 bases agree with TRBD2. V was pared by 6 bases and J by 6 bases, with 12 bases of the junction left unmatched. Germline CDR1 DFQATT, CDR2 SNEGSKA (reference sequence). CDR3 length equals 15 residues. The CDR3 is CSAPLGGRGGNEQFF. The CDR3 DNA sequence: TGCAGTGCCCCCCTCGGTGGGCGGGGGGGCAATGAGCAGTTCTTC.

The rearrangement links TRBV20-1 to TRBJ2-1; D gene uncertain. Germline V gene data show CDR1 as DFQATT and CDR2 as SNEGSKA (reference sequence). The CDR3 is 15 residues long. Trimming removed 1 base from V and 3 bases from J, with 13 bases in between. CDR3 loop: CSARAGLIVYNEQFF. DNA of the CDR3: TGCAGTGCTAGAGCGGGTCTCATCGTCTACAATGAGCAGTTCTTC.

This clonotype showed up many times. The rearrangement joins TRBV7-2 to TRBJ2-3; 14 bases fit TRBD2. J lost 2 bases, V lost 5 bases, and 3 bases had no gene match. Germline V gives CDR1 SGHTA, CDR2 FQGNSA. The CDR3 runs to 16 residues. CDR3: CASSLGLAGATDTQYF. DNA for the CDR3: TGTGCCAGCAGCCTGGGACTAGCGGGAGCCACAGATACGCAGTATTTT.

This clonotype appeared many times. The genes are TRBV19 and TRBJ2-2, with 8 nucleotides matching TRBD1. Trimming cost V 3 bases and J 4 bases; bases outside gene matches: 7. Germline CDR1 reads LNHDA; CDR2 reads SQIVND (reference sequence). The CDR3 runs 16 residues. The CDR3 is CASSIYTGGRTGELFF. The CDR3 DNA follows: TGTGCCAGTAGTATTTATACAGGGGGTCGCACCGGGGAGCTGTTTTTT.

This clonotype was seen more than once but under ten times. A read error may be the cause here, since a much bigger clone is one base away. In DNA, the CDR3 is TGCAGTGCTAGCGGGAGCCCAGATACGCAGTATTTT. Translating gives CSASGSPDTQYF. The chain employs TRBV20-1 and TRBJ2-3, with a tentative D call TRBD2 (6 bases). The V and J ends lost 3 bases and 4 bases respectively, with 8 bases between them. Germline V lookup: CDR1 DFQATT, CDR2 SNEGSKA (reference sequence). The CDR3 is 12 residues long.

This clonotype was counted at least ten times. This CDR3 reads CSVRGVGANVLTF. The CDR3 nucleotides read TGCAGCGTTCGGGGGGTTGGGGCCAACGTCCTGACTTTC. J is TRBJ2-6 and V is TRBV29-1; TRBD2 agrees at 7 bases. This CDR3 has 13 residues. Germline loops: CDR1 SQVTM, CDR2 ANQGSEA. The V gene end was trimmed by 5 bases and the J gene end by 3 bases; junction bases not matched to a gene: 1.

This clonotype was seen more than once but under ten times. The chain carries TRBV3-1 and TRBJ2-1; D is ambiguous. This CDR3 spans 16 amino acids. Trimming cost V 0 bases and J 0 bases, with 9 bases left between them. Germline V lookup: CDR1 LGHDT, CDR2 YNNKEL (reference sequence). CDR3 bases: TGTGCCAGCAGCCAAGAAGGTAGATTCTCCTACAATGAGCAGTTCTTC. It encodes CASSQEGRFSYNEQFF.

This sequence joins TRBV28 and TRBJ1-1; D call uncertain. The CDR3 has 17 residues. Germline CDR1 reads MDHEN; CDR2 reads SYDVKM. Between the trimmed V and J ends, which lost 3 bases and 7 bases, there was a span of 24 bases. In DNA form, the CDR3 reads TGTGCCAGCAGTTTTAGGCAGGTGAATAGGCCTAGCGGTGAAGCTTTCTTT. This encodes CASSFRQVNRPSGEAFF.

A few counts support this clonotype. The V gene is TRBV24-1, the J gene TRBJ2-1, with 10 nucleotides matching TRBD1. The CDR3 is 18 residues long. The V and J ends lost 3 bases and 5 bases, in that order; junction bases with no gene match: 12. Germline CDR1 reads KGHDR; CDR2 reads SFDVKD. CDR3 sequence: CATSDRSLTGGYNNEQFF. The CDR3 DNA reads as TGTGCCACCAGTGATCGATCGTTGACAGGGGGCTATAACAATGAGCAGTTCTTC.

The table lists this clonotype with a few counts. This chain connects TRBV28 to TRBJ2-7, with TRBD2 matching 8 bases. Germline lookup yields CDR1 MDHEN and CDR2 SYDVKM. V shed 10 bases, J shed 2 bases, and the junction held 10 bases outside the gene matches. CDR3 length: 14 amino acids. In nucleotides, the CDR3 is TGTGCCACCTATCCGGGACTAGAAACCTACGAGCAGTACTTC. This encodes CATYPGLETYEQYF.

CDR3 DNA sequence: TGTGCCAGCAGCTTAGAAGTGGGCTCCTACAATGAGCAGTTCTTC. It encodes CASSLEVGSYNEQFF. V usage is TRBV7-3 and J usage is TRBJ2-1; D remains unclear. This CDR3 is 15 amino acids long. Per germline, CDR1 SGHTA and CDR2 FQGTGA. Trimming left V 2 bases short and J 0 bases short, with 8 bases between.

This clonotype turned up a few times. The V gene is TRBV7-8, the J gene TRBJ1-5; D perhaps matches TRBD1 (6 bases). Deletions cut 1 base from V and 0 bases from J, with 16 bases between. Germline CDR1 is SGHVS and CDR2 is FQNEAQ. CDR3 length equals 18 residues. The CDR3 nucleotides read TGTGCCAGCAGCTTAGGGTTGGGGGCAGGGATTAGCAATCAGCCCCAGCATTTT. Translated, it gives CASSLGLGAGISNQPQHF.

The sample holds a few counts of this clonotype. V is TRBV6-5 and J is TRBJ2-7; unclear D gene. This CDR3 comprises 18 residues. From germline, CDR1 is MNHEY and CDR2 SVGAGI. V dropped 2 bases and J dropped 2 bases, with 22 bases sitting between them. The CDR3 reads CASSYRSQRRIKTYEQYF. In DNA, the CDR3 is TGTGCCAGCAGTTACCGATCCCAACGGAGAATTAAGACCTACGAGCAGTACTTC.